Listed below are T cell receptor beta chains from one sample, sequenced in a study of blood T cell repertoires in COVID-19. Profiling relied on immunoSEQ multiplex PCR, and the TCRdb table lists in-frame clones only, not all of them. The sample has roughly 280,000 clones, around 93% seen once. The sequenced sample was PBMCs or T cells enriched from blood (not recorded which). These receptors all stem from a man aged 35 to 55 who had been exposed to COVID-19. Each CDR3 is given with its conserved first and last residue. A D gene is named only where the DNA matches it firmly. A row's size may be missing; if present it is once, few, many or a size class.

>TRBJ1-1|.|TRBV6-2/TRBV6-3|.
CASSSPGHLNTEAFF
TGTGCCAGCAGTTCCCCGGGACACCTAAACACTGAAGCTTTCTTT
>TRBJ2-7|.|TRBV7-6|TRBD2
CASSLASGRITYEQYF
TGTGCCAGCAGCTTAGCTAGCGGGAGGATAACCTACGAGCAGTACTTC
>TRBJ2-3|.|TRBV11-2|TRBD2
CASSLDRRGLASTDTQYF
TGTGCCAGCAGCTTAGATAGGCGGGGACTAGCTAGCACAGATACGCAGTATTTT
>TRBJ1-1|.|TRBV10-3|TRBD1
CAISRDGLQGWTEAFF
TGTGCCATCAGCAGGGATGGCCTACAGGGGTGGACTGAAGCTTTCTTT
>TRBJ2-2|.|TRBV5-6|TRBD1
CASSLGQGAGGELFF
TGTGCCAGCAGCTTGGGTCAGGGGGCAGGCGGGGAGCTGTTTTTT
>TRBJ1-1|few|TRBV15|TRBD1
CATSRVQGEGTEAFF
TGTGCCACCAGCAGGGTACAGGGGGAGGGCACTGAAGCTTTCTTT
>TRBJ1-1|.|TRBV7-3|.
CASSSGANTEAFF
TGTGCCAGCAGCTCAGGGGCGAACACTGAAGCTTTCTTT
>TRBJ2-3|once|TRBV7-9|.
CASSWKPRPSQRDSDTQYF
TGTGCCAGCAGCTGGAAGCCCCGACCATCCCAAAGGGACTCAGATACGCAGTATTTT
>TRBJ2-3|.|TRBV9|TRBD1
CASSVKTGGHTDTQYF
TGTGCCAGCAGCGTCAAGACAGGGGGGCACACAGATACGCAGTATTTT
>TRBJ1-2|.|TRBV7-9|.
CASSLEVVRVIDGYTF
TGTGCCAGCAGCTTAGAAGTTGTCAGGGTCATCGACGGCTACACCTTC
>TRBJ2-1|.|TRBV28|.
CASSLPLLGGSSYNEQFF
TGTGCCAGCAGTTTACCACTCTTAGGGGGAAGCTCCTACAATGAGCAGTTCTTC
>TRBJ2-7|few|TRBV5-1|TRBD2
CASSRASGRTYEQYF
TGCGCCAGCAGCAGAGCTAGCGGGAGGACCTACGAGCAGTACTTC
>TRBJ2-7|.|TRBV9|TRBD1
CASNKGTESYEQYF
TGTGCCAGCAACAAAGGGACAGAGTCCTACGAGCAGTACTTC
>TRBJ2-3|.|TRBV7-3|.
CASSLDTSTDTQYF
TGTGCCAGCAGCTTAGATACTAGCACAGATACGCAGTATTTT
>TRBJ1-2|.|TRBV11-2|.
CASRTTASNYGYTF
TGTGCCAGCAGAACGACAGCGAGTAACTATGGCTACACCTTC
>TRBJ2-5|.|TRBV7-9|.
CASSPPDGEETQYF
TGTGCCAGCAGCCCCCCCGACGGAGAAGAGACCCAGTACTTC
>TRBJ2-3|.|TRBV7-9|.
CASSRTGGTDTQYF
TGTGCCAGCAGCCGGACAGGAGGGACAGATACGCAGTATTTT
>TRBJ2-7|.|TRBV10-3|TRBD2
CAISPASGRQRSYEQYF
TGTGCCATCAGCCCCGCTAGCGGGAGGCAAAGGTCCTACGAGCAGTACTTC
>TRBJ2-5|.|TRBV19|.
CASSPSGDRETQYF
TGTGCCAGTAGTCCGTCAGGGGATCGGGAGACCCAGTACTTC
>TRBJ1-5|.|TRBV2|.
CASSEALQGKQPQHF
TGTGCCAGCAGTGAAGCGCTGCAGGGGAAGCAGCCCCAGCATTTT
>TRBJ1-5|.|TRBV6-2/TRBV6-3|.
CASSLDYGQPQHF
TGTGCCAGCAGCCTCGACTACGGCCAGCCCCAGCATTTT
>TRBJ2-1|.|TRBV11-2|TRBD1
CASRRPGTGIFEQFF
TGTGCCAGCAGGCGCCCCGGGACAGGGATTTTTGAGCAGTTCTTC
>TRBJ2-2|.|TRBV19|.
CASSHGPGLGGELFF
TGTGCCAGTAGTCATGGTCCGGGGTTGGGCGGGGAGCTGTTTTTT
>TRBJ1-5|.|TRBV27|TRBD1
CASRKQGAGNQPQHF
TGTGCCAGCAGAAAACAGGGGGCGGGTAATCAGCCCCAGCATTTT
>TRBJ2-2|.|TRBV2|TRBD1
CASRLGTGPTGELFF
TGTGCCAGCAGGCTTGGGACAGGGCCCACCGGGGAGCTGTTTTTT
>TRBJ1-5|.|TRBV6-4|.
CASSPSPGNQPQHF
TGTGCCAGCAGTCCGTCCCCGGGCAATCAGCCCCAGCATTTT
>TRBJ1-1|.|TRBV12-5|TRBD1
CASGLGDRGMSEAFF
TGTGCTAGTGGTTTGGGAGACAGGGGGATGTCTGAAGCTTTCTTT
>TRBJ1-2|once|TRBV29-1|TRBD1
CSASAQGEGYGYTF
TGCAGCGCTTCCGCACAGGGGGAAGGCTATGGCTACACCTTC
>TRBJ2-2|.|TRBV6-5|TRBD2
CASSYILAGAGELFF
TGTGCCAGCAGTTACATACTAGCGGGGGCCGGGGAGCTGTTTTTT
>TRBJ1-1|.|TRBV30|.
CAWSHLGGMTEAFF
TGTGCCTGGAGTCACTTGGGGGGGATGACTGAAGCTTTCTTT
>TRBJ2-7|.|TRBV7-9|TRBD1
CASSIETGVRRPYYEQYF
TGTGCCAGCAGCATAGAGACAGGGGTTCGGCGGCCCTACTACGAGCAGTACTTC
>TRBJ2-7|.|TRBV19|TRBD1
CASSQGQGAYEQYF
TGTGCCAGTAGTCAGGGGCAGGGGGCCTACGAGCAGTACTTC
>TRBJ2-3|.|TRBV24-1|TRBD2
CATSDWTSGRSDTQYF
TGTGCCACCAGTGATTGGACTAGCGGGAGGTCAGATACGCAGTATTTT
>TRBJ2-1|.|TRBV19|TRBD1
CASSTPGQGFYNEQFF
TGTGCCAGTAGTACGCCGGGACAGGGGTTCTACAATGAGCAGTTCTTC
>TRBJ2-2|.|TRBV5-1|.
CASSPGGPGELFF
TGCGCCAGCAGCCCCGGGGGACCCGGGGAGCTGTTTTTT
>TRBJ2-5|.|TRBV5-1|.
CASNGGPSGETQYF
TGCGCCAGCAACGGCGGACCGAGCGGAGAGACCCAGTACTTC
>TRBJ2-3|.|TRBV30|.
CAWSPSAGGHTQYF
TGTGCCTGGAGTCCGTCTGCTGGGGGCCATACGCAGTATTTT
>TRBJ2-7|.|TRBV28|TRBD2
CASREGSGNPYEQYF
TGTGCCAGCAGAGAAGGCAGCGGGAACCCCTACGAGCAGTACTTC
>TRBJ1-2|.|TRBV5-1|TRBD1
CASSTATGFSYGYTF
TGCGCCAGCAGCACTGCGACAGGGTTTAGCTATGGCTACACCTTC
>TRBJ2-3|once|TRBV12-5|.
CASAPDPQGLSTDTQYF
TGTGCTAGTGCCCCGGACCCCCAGGGCCTCAGCACAGATACGCAGTATTTT
>TRBJ2-5|.|TRBV11-3|TRBD2
CASSGRLEETQYF
TGCGCCTCCAGCGGGAGGTTGGAAGAGACCCAGTACTTC
>TRBJ1-4|once|TRBV7-9|.
CASSSTQIIGANEKLFF
TGTGCCAGCAGCTCAACCCAAATCATCGGGGCTAATGAAAAACTGTTTTTT
>TRBJ1-5|.|TRBV6-5|.
CASSYRGDSNQPQHF
TGTGCCAGCAGTTACCGGGGGGATAGCAATCAGCCCCAGCATTTT
>TRBJ1-4|.|TRBV5-1|.
CASSPGNRVREKLFF
TGCGCCAGCAGCCCGGGAAACAGGGTTCGCGAAAAACTGTTTTTT
>TRBJ2-1|once|TRBV6-2/TRBV6-3|.
CASSLTLAADYNEQFF
TGTGCCAGCAGTTTAACCTTAGCGGCCGACTACAATGAGCAGTTCTTC
>TRBJ1-6|.|TRBV30|.
CARRGGNNSPLHF
TGTGCCCGCCGCGGGGGGAATAATTCACCCCTCCACTTT
>TRBJ2-1|.|TRBV10-3|TRBD1
CAISLGQVRQFF
TGTGCCATCAGCTTGGGACAGGTTCGACAGTTCTTC
>TRBJ1-2|.|TRBV4-1|.
CASSQGTGENYGYTF
TGCGCCAGCAGCCAAGGGACGGGAGAGAACTATGGCTACACCTTC
>TRBJ1-3|.|TRBV19|.
CASSIGVAGNTIYF
TGTGCCAGTAGTATCGGTGTCGCTGGAAACACCATATATTTT
>TRBJ2-3|.|TRBV2|.
CASSEYSTADTQYF
TGTGCCAGCAGTGAGTACAGCACCGCAGATACGCAGTATTTT
>TRBJ2-1|.|TRBV7-9|TRBD2
CASSGSGSDTFEQFF
TGTGCCAGCAGCGGTAGCGGGAGCGACACCTTTGAGCAGTTCTTC
>TRBJ1-4|.|TRBV10-3|.
CAISESGGANEKLFF
TGTGCCATCAGTGAATCGGGCGGGGCTAATGAAAAACTGTTTTTT
>TRBJ2-7|.|TRBV14|.
CASSDIYYYEQYF
TGTGCCAGCAGCGACATTTATTACTACGAGCAGTACTTC
>TRBJ1-5|.|TRBV28|.
CASSVNQPSLRPQHF
TGTGCCAGCAGTGTAAACCAACCTTCATTGCGACCCCAGCATTTT
>TRBJ2-7|.|TRBV6-1|TRBD2
CASSEGLAGSYEQYF
TGTGCCAGCAGTGAAGGACTAGCGGGCTCCTACGAGCAGTACTTC
>TRBJ2-3|.|TRBV5-1|TRBD1
CASSLGGTGEANTQYF
TGCGCCAGCAGCCTCGGCGGGACAGGGGAAGCCAATACGCAGTATTTT
>TRBJ2-1|.|TRBV9|.
CASSVPIEGTYNEQFF
TGTGCCAGCAGCGTACCCATTGAGGGAACCTACAATGAGCAGTTCTTC
>TRBJ1-5|.|TRBV27|.
CASSFQAGRQPQHF
TGTGCCAGCAGTTTTCAGGCCGGCCGGCAGCCCCAGCATTTT
>TRBJ1-1|.|TRBV27|.
CASSSRDLNTEAFF
TGTGCCAGCAGTTCCAGGGATTTGAACACTGAAGCTTTCTTT
>TRBJ2-7|.|TRBV5-1|TRBD1
CASSFTGGYEQYF
TGCGCCAGCAGCTTCACAGGGGGCTACGAGCAGTACTTC